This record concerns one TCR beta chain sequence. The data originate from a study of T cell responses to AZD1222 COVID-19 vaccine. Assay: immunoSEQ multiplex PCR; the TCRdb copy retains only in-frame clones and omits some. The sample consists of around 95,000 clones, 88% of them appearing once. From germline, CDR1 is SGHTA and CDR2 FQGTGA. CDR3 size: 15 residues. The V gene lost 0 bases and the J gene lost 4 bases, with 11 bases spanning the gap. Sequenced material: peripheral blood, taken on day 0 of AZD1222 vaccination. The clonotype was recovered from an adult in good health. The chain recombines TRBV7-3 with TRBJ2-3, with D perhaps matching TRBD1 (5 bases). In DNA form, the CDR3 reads TGTGCCAGCAGCTTAACGGCAGGGCGCGCAGATACGCAGTATTTT. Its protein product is CASSLTAGRADTQYF.